This T cell receptor (beta chain) is drawn from a study of blood T cell repertoires in COVID-19. The data were produced by immunoSEQ multiplex PCR, yet TCRdb's version contains in-frame clones alone and is incomplete. The profile shows 200,000 to 300,000 clones, about 91% of them singletons. Participant age was about 18 to 89 years, and participants resided in about two dozen US areas. Self-reported history from a screening survey and questionnaire set each donor's cohort. This clone was recorded only once. V shed 8 bases and J shed 6 bases, with 17 bases lying between them. This CDR3 region has 14 residues. Per germline, CDR1 MDHEN and CDR2 SYDVKM.

This clonotype was sampled from a woman aged 40 to 50 with acute COVID-19. The source material was PBMCs or T cells enriched from blood (not recorded which). The chain couples TRBV28 to TRBJ1-5; possible D gene TRBD1, 5 bases. The CDR3 loop reads CASCRLGGSQPQHF. DNA for the CDR3: TGTGCCAGCTGCCGTCTCGGGGGATCTCAGCCCCAGCATTTT. Combining the CDR3 with reference TRBV28 and TRBJ1-5 gives the whole variable domain DVKVTQSSRYLVKRTGEKVFLECVQDMDHENMFWYRQDPGLGLRLIYFSYDVKMKEKGDIPEGYSVSREKKERFSLILESASTNQTSMYLCASCRLGGSQPQHFGDGTRLSIL.